The present entry profiles one TCR beta chain with its context. The V segment lost 3 bases and the J segment 2 bases; nucleotides outside the gene matches: 4. Germline V lookup: CDR1 KGHSH, CDR2 LQKENI. CDR3 length: 14 amino acids. The sample is drawn from a study of control samples from healthy donors and cancer patients. Clones were sequenced by immunoSEQ multiplex PCR, and TCRdb holds only the in-frame ones, with some missing. In the table there are 120,000 or so clones, roughly 92% of which are singletons. The sequencing input was PBMCs. The sequence came from an older man with head and neck cancer. This chain joins TRBV18 and TRBJ2-7; 7 positions agree with TRBD1. The CDR3 loop is CASSPNRGAYEQYF. The CDR3 DNA reads TGTGCCAGCTCACCGAACAGGGGAGCCTACGAGCAGTACTTC.